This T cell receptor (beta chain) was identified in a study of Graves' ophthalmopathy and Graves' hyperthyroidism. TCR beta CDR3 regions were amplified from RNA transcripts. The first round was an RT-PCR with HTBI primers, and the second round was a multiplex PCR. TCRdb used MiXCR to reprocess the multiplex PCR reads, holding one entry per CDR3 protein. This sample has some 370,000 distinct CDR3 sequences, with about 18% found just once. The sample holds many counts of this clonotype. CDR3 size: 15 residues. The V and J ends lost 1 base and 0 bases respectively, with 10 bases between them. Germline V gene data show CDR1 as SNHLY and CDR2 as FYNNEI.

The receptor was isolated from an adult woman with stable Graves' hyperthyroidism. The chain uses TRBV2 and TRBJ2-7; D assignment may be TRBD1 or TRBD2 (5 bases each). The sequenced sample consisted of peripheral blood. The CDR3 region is CASSEGGTVSYEQYF. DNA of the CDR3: TGTGCCAGCAGTGAAGGTGGGACGGTCTCCTACGAGCAGTACTTC.